These 18 T cell receptor beta chains share one sample of origin, sequenced in a study of tumor-infiltrating lymphocytes in primary liver carcinoma (dated by TCRdb to the late 2010s). Sequencer: Illumina HiSeq 2500. TCRbeta-specific cDNA was reverse-transcribed from roughly 500 ng total RNA using a constant-region primer and ProtoScript II reverse transcriptase. Three nested multiplex PCR rounds, following a slightly modified ARM-PCR procedure, were used to build the TCRbeta libraries. Each of the first two PCR rounds ran for around 11 cycles and used multiplex TRBV1-TRBV30 forward primers together with a Cbeta reverse primer. TCRdb reran the public reads through fastp at Q25 and MiXCR, keeping productive beta chains. When rows share a CDR3 protein, they turn into one entry using the most common DNA and genes. The sample has under 150,000 distinct CDR3 sequences on record, about two thirds of them singletons. The biggest ten clones account for over 8% of the sample.

Without any cell sorting, total RNA and DNA were extracted together from approximately 20-30 mg of bulk tissue using the AllPrep DNA/RNA mini kit. The sequenced material came from tumor-adjacent normal liver tissue. These receptors were obtained from a woman aged 60-70 years with primary liver carcinoma and hepatitis B virus infection.

As concerns this clonotype: An end of the junction does not agree with germline; a read error may underlie this. The chain is built from TRBV4-1 and TRBJ2-2; TRBD2 might be the D (7 bases). CDR1 is MGHRA, CDR2 YSYEKL, per germline. This CDR3 contains 17 residues. The CDR3 DNA reads as TGCGCCAGCAGCCGGGAAACTAGTGGGAGAGGGGAGGGGGAGCTGTTTTTC. The encoded protein is CASSRETSGRGEGELFF.

Many counts were recorded for this clonotype. The rearrangement links TRBV6-5 to TRBJ2-2; TRBD2 agrees at 10 bases. This CDR3 has 23 amino acids. V lost 5 bases to trimming and J lost 1 base; unmatched junction nucleotides: 25. The V gene's germline CDR1 is MNHEY and CDR2 SVGAGI. CDR3 nucleotide sequence: TGTGCCAGCAGTAACCCTGGGGTACAGCGGGAGGGCCCTTTAACGTTGAACACCGGGGAGCTGTTTTTT. Its protein is CASSNPGVQREGPLTLNTGELFF.

Concerning this clonotype: One junction end disagrees with the germline gene, perhaps due to a read error. The chain combines TRBV29-1 with TRBJ2-1; D is perhaps TRBD2 (6 bases). The CDR3 extends over 14 amino acids. The germline V gene has CDR1 SQVTM and CDR2 ANQGSEA. In nucleotides, the CDR3 is TGCAGCGCCATGGCAAGGGAGGATTACAATGAGCAGCTCTTC. Its protein product is CSAMAREDYNEQLF.

The chain is built from TRBV6-2 or TRBV6-3 and TRBJ2-6, with TRBD2 matching over 7 bases. Germline-derived CDR1 and CDR2 are MNHEY and SVGEGT. The CDR3 totals 15 residues. Trimming at V came to 8 bases and at J to 0 bases, leaving 4 bases not matched to a gene. CDR3 sequence (DNA): TGTGCCAGCGCCTCGGGGGGCTCTGGGGCCAACGTCCTGACTTTC. Translated, it gives CASASGGSGANVLTF.

Details on this clonotype: This may be a read error: a much more frequent sequence differs by one nucleotide. Given the absence of the conserved phenylalanine or tryptophan at the CDR3 end, a read error is likely. V gene TRBV7-8 combines with J gene TRBJ1-3, with a weak D call TRBD1 (5 bases). Germline CDR1 SGHVS, CDR2 FQNEAQ. This CDR3 is built from 15 residues. The V gene lost 2 bases and the J gene lost 4 bases, with 12 bases spanning the gap. The CDR3 protein is CASSLTRGAGNTIYL. CDR3 bases: TGTGCCAGCAGCTTAACAAGGGGTGCGGGAAACACCATATATCTT.

Turning to this clonotype: One end of the junction is discordant with germline, which a read error may explain. The chain links TRBV6-5 to TRBJ2-5, with a possible D match to TRBD2 (7 bases). This CDR3 spans 13 amino acids. Germline V lookup: CDR1 MNHEY, CDR2 SVGAGI. The CDR3 loop is CATRKGGEGTQHF. CDR3 DNA: TGTGCCACCAGGAAAGGGGGGGAGGGGACCCAGCACTTC.

This clonotype was seen at least ten times. The chain uses TRBV7-2 and TRBJ2-7; D is possibly TRBD2 (5 bases). V was clipped by 4 bases and J by 6 bases, with 16 bases between them. The length of the CDR3 is 14 residues. Germline V gene sequence: CDR1 SGHTA, CDR2 FQGNSA. The CDR3: CASSWDVLGGEQYF. CDR3 in DNA: TGTGCCAGCAGCTGGGATGTACTTGGAGGCGAGCAGTACTTC.

A word on this clonotype: A junction end diverges from the germline sequence, so it may reflect a read error. The V gene is TRBV11-2, the J gene TRBJ2-3; 7 nucleotides agree with TRBD1. The germline V gene has CDR1 SGHAT and CDR2 FQNNGV. The CDR3 has 16 residues. CDR3 amino acids: CASSTGQDSGSDTLHF. The CDR3 DNA reads TGTGCCAGCAGCACAGGACAGGATAGTGGTTCAGATACGCTGCATTTT.

To note about this clonotype: A much larger clone differs from this one at a single base, so this may be a read error. The CDR3 ends on some other residue instead of the conserved phenylalanine or tryptophan, so this is likely a read error. The chain uses TRBV30 and TRBJ1-3, with D unresolved. From germline, CDR1 is GTSNPN and CDR2 SVGIG (reference sequence). The CDR3 runs 12 residues. Trimming cost V 1 base and J 2 bases, with 3 bases left between them. The CDR3 region is CAWSATGNTIYL. In DNA, the CDR3 is TGTGCCTGGAGTGCGACTGGAAACACCATATATCTT.

This clonotype has more than one count but fewer than ten. One end of the junction is discordant with germline, which a read error may explain. This sequence joins TRBV28 and TRBJ2-1; TRBD1 or TRBD2 may be the D gene (5 bases each). Germline-derived CDR1 and CDR2 are MDHEN and SYDVKM. The CDR3 sequence is 15 residues long. As DNA, the CDR3 is TGTGCCAGCAGTTTATTAGGGGCCGGGGTCAATGAGCAGTCCTTC. Protein sequence: CASSLLGAGVNEQSF.

In its sample, this clonotype was seen once. The chain recombines TRBV4-1 with TRBJ2-1; D possibly corresponds to TRBD1 (5 bases). The germline V gene encodes CDR1 MGHRA and CDR2 YSYEKL. V was pared by 11 bases and J by 10 bases, with 33 bases between. The CDR3 loop spans 17 amino acids. The CDR3 coding sequence is TGCGCCGACAGCCAAGAGAGCGAGTTGGGGCCGATGAGCGAGCAGTTCTTC. Translated, it gives CADSQESELGPMSEQFF.

This clonotype has just a few counts. The rearrangement joins TRBV5-1 to TRBJ2-1; 7 bases align to TRBD2. V shed 0 bases, J shed 5 bases, and the junction held 5 bases outside the gene matches. Per the germline V gene, CDR1 is SGHRS and CDR2 is YFSETQ. This CDR3 has 15 amino acids. The CDR3 coding sequence is TGCGCCAGCAGCTTGGCGGGGAGGGGAAACAATGAGCAGTTCTTC. Its protein product is CASSLAGRGNNEQFF.

This clonotype was observed once. At one boundary the junction diverges from the germline segment, which might be a read error. The genes are TRBV7-9 and TRBJ1-5; D remains unclear. CDR1 is SEHNR, CDR2 FQNEAQ, per germline (reference sequence). The CDR3 is 14 amino acids. The CDR3 region has the DNA TGTGCCAGCAGCTTAGCGGGGAGCAATCAGCTCCAGCATTTT. This sequence encodes CASSLAGSNQLQHF.

For this clonotype: A much more abundant neighbour one base away suggests this may be a read error. This chain links TRBV7-9 with TRBJ1-6; D is perhaps TRBD1 (5 bases). The CDR3 sequence is 12 residues long. Germline CDR1 is SEHNR and CDR2 is FQNEAQ (reference sequence). CDR3 loop: CDSSLSGAGLRF. The CDR3 DNA sequence: TGTGACAGCAGCTTAAGCGGGGCCGGTCTAAGGTTT.

On this clonotype itself: This may come from a read error, since a much larger clone is one base off. V gene TRBV5-1 combines with J gene TRBJ2-3; TRBD2 might be the D (6 bases). The length of the CDR3 is 14 residues. Germline CDR1 is SGHRS and CDR2 is YFSETQ. CDR3 sequence reads: CAGSLNRDLNTQYF. The CDR3 coding sequence is TGCGCCGGCAGCTTGAACCGGGACTTAAATACGCAGTATTTT.

About this clonotype: A read error is possible here, since a much larger clone lies one base away. J is TRBJ2-3 and V is TRBV4-1, with 12 positions matching TRBD2. There are 16 residues in the CDR3. Germline values: CDR1 MGHRA, CDR2 YSYEKL. CDR3: CASSQTSGSLRDMQYF. In DNA form, the CDR3 reads TGCGCCAGCAGCCAGACTAGCGGGAGTTTGAGAGATATGCAGTATTTT.

Remarks on this clonotype: This could be a read error, since a much larger clone is one nucleotide away. This chain links TRBV28 with TRBJ2-4, with TRBD1 as a possible D gene (6 bases). CDR3 length equals 14 residues. Germline V gene sequence: CDR1 MDHEN, CDR2 SYDVKM. Here the CDR3 reads CASGLRGAKNIQYF. CDR3 sequence (DNA): TGTGCCAGCGGTTTAAGGGGGGCCAAAAACATTCAGTACTTC.

In the case of this clonotype: Just one base apart from a much larger clone, this may be a read error. As DNA, the CDR3 is TGTGTCAGCAGCTTAGAGCCGGGTCCGAACGAGCAGTACTTC. As protein: CVSSLEPGPNEQYF. The chain uses TRBV11-2 and TRBJ2-7, with D hard to call. Germline values: CDR1 SGHAT, CDR2 FQNNGV. CDR3 length: 14 amino acids.